This T cell receptor (beta chain) comes out of a study of blood T cell repertoires in COVID-19. About the research overall: Donors in the United States, Italy and Spain gave samples during acute or convalescent COVID-19. In each case, the material was cDNA or gDNA derived from T cells, B-cell-depleted T cells, or PBMCs.

The CDR3 sequence is 16 residues long. Per the germline V gene, CDR1 is SNHLY and CDR2 is FYNNEI. V was clipped by 3 bases and J by 2 bases; unmatched bases: 7. In the original workflow: Estimation of nucleated cell counts relied on the amplification of reference gene primers. The assay was immunoSEQ multiplex PCR, and TCRdb's table has in-frame clones only and misses some. That table furnishes V, J and clone size, whereas the DNA furnished D and trimming. The repertoire includes about 83,000 clones, about 86% of them detected once, and 22% sits in the top ten. The receptor was isolated from a woman aged 80 or over in a cohort sampled during active or convalescent COVID-19. J is TRBJ2-1 and V is TRBV2, with 7 bases lining up with TRBD2. Sequencing used peripheral blood. As DNA, the CDR3 is TGTGCCAGCAGTGAGGCTGACGGGAGGACCTACAATGAGCAGTTCTTC. Protein sequence: CASSEADGRTYNEQFF.